These 9 T cell receptor beta chains share one sample of origin, sequenced in a study of molecular identifiers for immune sequencing clone quantification. TCRdb recomputed calls from the PCR reads with MiXCR, one row per CDR3 protein. The sample contains about half a million distinct CDR3 sequences, 20% to 25% of which appear only once. Sequenced sample: naive CD8+ T cells from blood, with Jurkat cell RNA spiked in. Subset here: FACS-sorted CD8+CD4-CCR7+CD45RA+ naive T cells. Source of these receptors: a human donor in good health. Some libraries in this study had Jurkat cell RNA spiked in.

On this clonotype itself: This could be a read error, since a much larger clone is one nucleotide away. The CDR3 spells CSVSGGYDYTF. CDR3 DNA sequence: TGCAGCGTTTCAGGGGGCTATGACTACACCTTC. The chain uses TRBV29-1 and TRBJ1-2, with 8 bases aligning to TRBD1. Germline loops: CDR1 SQVTM, CDR2 ANQGSEA. CDR3 size: 11 residues.

This clonotype has ten or more counts. V gene TRBV28 combines with J gene TRBJ1-1; D is uncertain. V was trimmed by 7 bases and J by 5 bases, leaving 14 bases between them. Germline V gives CDR1 MDHEN, CDR2 SYDVKM. The CDR3 runs 13 residues. CDR3 DNA: TGTGCCAGCATTCAAACCCTGGGGACTGAAGCTTTCTTT. Residues: CASIQTLGTEAFF.

In this sample, this clonotype turned up a few times. This rearrangement joins TRBV15 to TRBJ2-5, with 7 nucleotides matching TRBD1. The V and J ends lost 6 bases and 1 base, in that order; junction bases with no gene match: 2. The CDR3 loop spans 13 amino acids. The germline gives CDR1 LNHNV, CDR2 YYDKDF (reference sequence). The CDR3 DNA reads TGTGCCACCAGGGACAGGCCCCAAGAGACCCAGTACTTC. Protein: CATRDRPQETQYF.

For this clonotype: This clone may be a read error of a much larger clone one base away. The DNA of the CDR3 is TGTGCCAGCAGTTTGGCGCAGGGGGCAAGAGATACGCGGTATTTT. Translating it yields CASSLAQGARDTRYF. The chain joins TRBV12-3 or TRBV12-4 to TRBJ2-3; 8 bases fit TRBD1. The CDR3 spans 15 residues.

This clonotype was observed a few times. The rearrangement uses TRBV7-9 and TRBJ2-1; 7 bases align to TRBD1. Germline V gene sequence: CDR1 SEHNR, CDR2 FQNEAQ (reference sequence). Trimming took 5 bases from V and 8 from J; bases not matched to a gene: 6. CDR3 length: 13 residues. CDR3 sequence (DNA): TGTGCCAGCAGCCAGACCACAGGGGATGAGCAGTTCTTC. The encoded protein is CASSQTTGDEQFF.

The V call is TRBV28, the J call TRBJ2-7, with D perhaps matching TRBD1 (5 bases). This CDR3 has 12 amino acids. Germline-derived CDR1 and CDR2 are MDHEN and SYDVKM. Trimming cost V 3 bases and J 3 bases, with 6 bases left between them. This CDR3 reads CASSFRDYEQYF. CDR3 DNA sequence: TGTGCCAGCAGTTTCAGGGACTACGAGCAGTACTTC.

The chain employs TRBV7-2 and TRBJ2-5; 13 bases agree with TRBD2. The germline V gene encodes CDR1 SGHTA and CDR2 FQGNSA. This CDR3 has 16 residues. The V segment lost 0 bases and the J segment 5 bases; nucleotides outside the gene matches: 3. CDR3 nucleotides: TGTGCCAGCAGCTTAGCAGGGACTAGCGGGACGGAGACCCAGTACTTC. Its translation is CASSLAGTSGTETQYF.

The V and J genes are TRBV6-5 and TRBJ2-5, with no clear D. Germline CDR1 and CDR2: MNHEY and SVGAGI. This CDR3 is built from 16 residues. Trimming shortened V by 0 bases and J by 0 bases, and 11 bases separated the two germline ends. CDR3 coding DNA: TGTGCCAGCAGTTACTCGAAGTTCCGCAACCAAGAGACCCAGTACTTC. The encoded protein is CASSYSKFRNQETQYF.

This clonotype was seen only a few times. The gene calls are TRBV13 and TRBJ2-3; tentative D call: TRBD2 (5 bases). Trimming took off 5 bases at V and 0 bases at J, with 33 bases between the two ends. Germline CDR1 reads PRHDT; CDR2 reads FYEKMQ (reference sequence). The CDR3 totals 22 residues. Here the CDR3 DNA reads TGTGCCAGCAGCGCACACTTGACCAACCTCCCCACGGGGTCTGGGAGCACAGATACGCAGTATTTT. Amino acid sequence: CASSAHLTNLPTGSGSTDTQYF.